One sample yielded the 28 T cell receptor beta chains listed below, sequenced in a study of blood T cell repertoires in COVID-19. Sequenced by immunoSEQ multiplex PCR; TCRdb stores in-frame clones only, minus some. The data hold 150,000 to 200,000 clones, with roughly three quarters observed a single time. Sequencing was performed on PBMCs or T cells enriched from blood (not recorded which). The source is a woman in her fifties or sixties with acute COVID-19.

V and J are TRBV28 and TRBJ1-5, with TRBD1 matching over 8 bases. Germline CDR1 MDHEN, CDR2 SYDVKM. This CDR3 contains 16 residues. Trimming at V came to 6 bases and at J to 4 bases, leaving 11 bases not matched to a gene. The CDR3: CASRDTTGERNQPQHF. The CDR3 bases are TGTGCCAGCAGGGATACGACAGGGGAACGGAATCAGCCCCAGCATTTT. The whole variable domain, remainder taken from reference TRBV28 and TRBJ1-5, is DVKVTQSSRYLVKRTGEKVFLECVQDMDHENMFWYRQDPGLGLRLIYFSYDVKMKEKGDIPEGYSVSREKKERFSLILESASTNQTSMYLCASRDTTGERNQPQHFGDGTRLSIL.

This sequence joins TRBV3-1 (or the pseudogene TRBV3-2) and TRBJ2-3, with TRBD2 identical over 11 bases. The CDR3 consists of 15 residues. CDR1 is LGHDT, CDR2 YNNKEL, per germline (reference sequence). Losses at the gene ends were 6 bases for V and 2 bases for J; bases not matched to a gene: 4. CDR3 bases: TGTGCCAGCAGGAGGGGACTAGCGGTCACAGATACGCAGTATTTT. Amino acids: CASRRGLAVTDTQYF.

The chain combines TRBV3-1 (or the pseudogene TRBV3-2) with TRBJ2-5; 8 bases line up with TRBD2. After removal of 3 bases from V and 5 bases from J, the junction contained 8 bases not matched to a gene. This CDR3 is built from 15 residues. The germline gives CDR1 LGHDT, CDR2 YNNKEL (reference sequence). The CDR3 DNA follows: TGTGCCAGCAGCCACAATAGCGGGGTTTATGAGACCCAGTACTTC. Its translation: CASSHNSGVYETQYF.

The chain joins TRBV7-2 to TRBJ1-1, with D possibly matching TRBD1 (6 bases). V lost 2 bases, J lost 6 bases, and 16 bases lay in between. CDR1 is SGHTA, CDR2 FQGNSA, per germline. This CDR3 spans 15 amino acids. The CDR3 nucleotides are TGTGCCAGCAGCTTATCTGGGGGCGCAATCTCTGAAGCTTTCTTT. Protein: CASSLSGGAISEAFF.

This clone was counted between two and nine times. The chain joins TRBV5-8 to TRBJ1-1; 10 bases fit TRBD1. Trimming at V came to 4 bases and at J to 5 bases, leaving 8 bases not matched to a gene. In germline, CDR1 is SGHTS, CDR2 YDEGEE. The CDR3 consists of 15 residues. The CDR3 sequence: CASSGDRGGWTEAFF. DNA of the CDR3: TGTGCCAGCAGCGGGGACAGGGGAGGATGGACTGAAGCTTTCTTT.

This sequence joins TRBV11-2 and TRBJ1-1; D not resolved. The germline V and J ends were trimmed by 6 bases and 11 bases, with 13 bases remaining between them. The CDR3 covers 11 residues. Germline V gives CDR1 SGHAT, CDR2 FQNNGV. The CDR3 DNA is TGTGCCAGCAGGCACTCGAATCATGCTTTCTTT. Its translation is CASRHSNHAFF.

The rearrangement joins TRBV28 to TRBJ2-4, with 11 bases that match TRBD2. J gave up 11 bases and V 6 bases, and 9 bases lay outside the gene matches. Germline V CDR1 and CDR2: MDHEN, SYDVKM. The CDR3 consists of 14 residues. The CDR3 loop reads CASSPLAGVIVQYF. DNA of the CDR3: TGTGCCAGCAGCCCACTAGCGGGGGTAATCGTTCAGTACTTC. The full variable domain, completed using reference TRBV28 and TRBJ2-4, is DVKVTQSSRYLVKRTGEKVFLECVQDMDHENMFWYRQDPGLGLRLIYFSYDVKMKEKGDIPEGYSVSREKKERFSLILESASTNQTSMYLCASSPLAGVIVQYFGAGTRLSVL.

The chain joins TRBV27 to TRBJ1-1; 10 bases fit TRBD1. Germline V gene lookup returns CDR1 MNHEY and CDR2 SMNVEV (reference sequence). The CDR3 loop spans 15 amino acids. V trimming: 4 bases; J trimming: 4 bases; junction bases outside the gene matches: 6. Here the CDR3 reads CASSYGTGAGTEAFF. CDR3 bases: TGTGCCAGCAGTTACGGGACAGGGGCAGGCACTGAAGCTTTCTTT.

The CDR3 DNA sequence: TGTGCCAGCAGTGTCTCCCCGGACAGGGGTTCCTACGAGCAGTACGTC. This codes for CASSVSPDRGSYEQYV. The V call is TRBV6-1, the J call TRBJ2-7, with 9 bases aligning to TRBD1. Germline assignment: CDR1 MNHNS and CDR2 SASEGT. This CDR3 comprises 16 residues. Unmatched junction bases numbered 8, after V lost 4 bases and J lost 1 base.

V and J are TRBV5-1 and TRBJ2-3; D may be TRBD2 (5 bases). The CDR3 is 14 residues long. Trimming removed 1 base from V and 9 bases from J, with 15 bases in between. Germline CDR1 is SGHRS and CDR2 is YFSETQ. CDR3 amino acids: CASSLSQLGPTQYF. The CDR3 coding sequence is TGCGCCAGCAGCTTGTCTCAACTAGGTCCCACGCAGTATTTT.

CDR3 DNA: TGTGCCAGCAGCTCTTCACTCAATCAGCCCCAGCATTTT. Encoded protein: CASSSSLNQPQHF. This chain joins TRBV11-2 and TRBJ1-5, with no clear D. The CDR3 runs 13 residues. Trimming left V 4 bases short and J 3 bases short, with 7 bases between. CDR1 is SGHAT, CDR2 FQNNGV, per germline.

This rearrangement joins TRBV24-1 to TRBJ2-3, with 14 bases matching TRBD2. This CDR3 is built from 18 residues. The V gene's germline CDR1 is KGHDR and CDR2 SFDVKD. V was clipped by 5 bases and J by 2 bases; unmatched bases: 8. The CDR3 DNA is TGTGCCACCAGTGGTCGACTAGCGGGGGGGCTCAACACAGATACGCAGTATTTT. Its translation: CATSGRLAGGLNTDTQYF.

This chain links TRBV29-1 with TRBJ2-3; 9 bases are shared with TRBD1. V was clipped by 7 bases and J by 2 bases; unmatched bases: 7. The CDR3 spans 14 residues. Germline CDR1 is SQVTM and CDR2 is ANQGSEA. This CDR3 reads CSATGTGNTDTQYF. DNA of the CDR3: TGCAGCGCAACCGGGACAGGGAACACAGATACGCAGTATTTT.

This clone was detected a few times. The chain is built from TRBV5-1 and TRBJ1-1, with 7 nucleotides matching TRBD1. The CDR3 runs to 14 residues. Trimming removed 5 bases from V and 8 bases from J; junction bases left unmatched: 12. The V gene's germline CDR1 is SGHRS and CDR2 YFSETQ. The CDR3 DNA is TGCGCCAGCAGTTTCGAGGGGGCCCAACGCGAAGCTTTCTTT. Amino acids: CASSFEGAQREAFF.

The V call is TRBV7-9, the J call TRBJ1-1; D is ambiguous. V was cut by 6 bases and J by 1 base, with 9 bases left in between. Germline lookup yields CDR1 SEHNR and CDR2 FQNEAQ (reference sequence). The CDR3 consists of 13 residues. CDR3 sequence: CASSQQPNTEAFF. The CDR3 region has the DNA TGTGCCAGCAGTCAACAACCGAACACTGAAGCTTTCTTT.

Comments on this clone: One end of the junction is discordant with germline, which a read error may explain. The CDR3 sequence is CASSLDPLRGGVDF. The CDR3 DNA sequence: TGTGCCAGCAGCTTAGACCCGTTGCGAGGGGGGGTCGACTTC. The V call is TRBV7-6, the J call TRBJ2-5, with D possibly TRBD2 on 7 matching bases. Germline V CDR1 and CDR2: SGHVS, FNYEAQ. This CDR3 contains 14 residues.

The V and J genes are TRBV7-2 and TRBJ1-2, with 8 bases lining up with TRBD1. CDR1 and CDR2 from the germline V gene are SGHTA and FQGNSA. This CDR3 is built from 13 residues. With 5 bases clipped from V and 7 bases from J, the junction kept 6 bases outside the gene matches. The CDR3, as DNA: TGTGCCAGCAGCCAGGGGGCAGTGGGTGGCTACACCTTC. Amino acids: CASSQGAVGGYTF.

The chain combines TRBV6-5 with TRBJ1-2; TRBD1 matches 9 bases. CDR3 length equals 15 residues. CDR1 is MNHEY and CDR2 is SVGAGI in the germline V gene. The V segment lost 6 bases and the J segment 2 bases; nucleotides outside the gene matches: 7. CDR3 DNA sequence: TGTGCCAGCAGGGGGCGGGACAGGGTCAACTATGGCTACACCTTC. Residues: CASRGRDRVNYGYTF.

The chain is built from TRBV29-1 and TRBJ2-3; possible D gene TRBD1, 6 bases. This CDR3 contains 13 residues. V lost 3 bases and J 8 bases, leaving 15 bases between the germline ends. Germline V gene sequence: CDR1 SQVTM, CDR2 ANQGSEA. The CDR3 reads CSVEETGYVTQYF. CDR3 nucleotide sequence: TGCAGCGTTGAGGAAACAGGGTATGTTACGCAGTATTTT.

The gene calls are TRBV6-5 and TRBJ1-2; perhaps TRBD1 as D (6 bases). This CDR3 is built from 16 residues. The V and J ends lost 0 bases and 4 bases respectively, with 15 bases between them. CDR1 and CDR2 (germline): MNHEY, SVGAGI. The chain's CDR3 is CASSYSRGGPPYGYTF. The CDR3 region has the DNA TGTGCCAGCAGTTACTCGAGGGGGGGACCACCCTATGGCTACACCTTC.

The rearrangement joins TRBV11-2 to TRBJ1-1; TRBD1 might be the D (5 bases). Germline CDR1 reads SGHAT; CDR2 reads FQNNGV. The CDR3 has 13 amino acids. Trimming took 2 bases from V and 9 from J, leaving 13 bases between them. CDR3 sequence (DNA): TGTGCCAGCAGCTTAAGGGGCGGGGGTAAAGCTTTCTTT. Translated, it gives CASSLRGGGKAFF.

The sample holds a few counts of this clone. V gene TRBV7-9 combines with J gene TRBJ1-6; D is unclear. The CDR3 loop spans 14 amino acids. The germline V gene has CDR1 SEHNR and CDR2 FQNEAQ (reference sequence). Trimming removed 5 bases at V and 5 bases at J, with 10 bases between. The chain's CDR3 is CASSPPPHNSPLHF. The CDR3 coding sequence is TGTGCCAGCAGCCCTCCCCCCCATAATTCACCCCTCCACTTT.

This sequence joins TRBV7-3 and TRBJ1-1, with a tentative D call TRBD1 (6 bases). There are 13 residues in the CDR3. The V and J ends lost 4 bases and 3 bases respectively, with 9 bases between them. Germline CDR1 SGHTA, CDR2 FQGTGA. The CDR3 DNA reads TGTGCCAGCAGCTCCCGGACAGACACTGAAGCTTTCTTT. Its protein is CASSSRTDTEAFF.

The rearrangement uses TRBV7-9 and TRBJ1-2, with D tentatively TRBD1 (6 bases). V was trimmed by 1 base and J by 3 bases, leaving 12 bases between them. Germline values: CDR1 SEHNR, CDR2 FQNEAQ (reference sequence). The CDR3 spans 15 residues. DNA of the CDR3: TGTGCCAGCAGCTTAGGGGGGCGATTGGACTATGGCTACACCTTC. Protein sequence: CASSLGGRLDYGYTF. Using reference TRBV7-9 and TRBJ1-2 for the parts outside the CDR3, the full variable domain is DTGVSQNPRHKITKRGQNVTFRCDPISEHNRLYWYRQTLGQGPEFLTYFQNEAQLEKSRLLSDRFSAERPKGSFSTLEIQRTEQGDSAMYLCASSLGGRLDYGYTFGSGTRLTVV.

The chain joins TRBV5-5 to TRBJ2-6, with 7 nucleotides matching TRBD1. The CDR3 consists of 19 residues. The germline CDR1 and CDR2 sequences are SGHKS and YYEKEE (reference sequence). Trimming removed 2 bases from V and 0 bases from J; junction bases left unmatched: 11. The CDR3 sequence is CASSFAPRQGPSGANVLTF. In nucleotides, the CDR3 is TGTGCCAGCAGCTTCGCCCCCCGACAGGGTCCCTCTGGGGCCAACGTCCTGACTTTC.

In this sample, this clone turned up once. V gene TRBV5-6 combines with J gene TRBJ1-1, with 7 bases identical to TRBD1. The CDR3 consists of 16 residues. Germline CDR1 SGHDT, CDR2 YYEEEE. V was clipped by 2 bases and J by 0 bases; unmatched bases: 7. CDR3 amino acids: CASSLLQGDLNTEAFF. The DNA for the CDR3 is TGTGCCAGCAGCTTATTGCAGGGGGATTTGAACACTGAAGCTTTCTTT.

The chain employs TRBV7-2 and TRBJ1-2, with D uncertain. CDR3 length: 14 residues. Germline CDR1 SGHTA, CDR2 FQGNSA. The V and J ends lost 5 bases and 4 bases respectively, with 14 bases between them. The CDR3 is CASSTQAAGYGYTF. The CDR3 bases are TGTGCCAGCAGCACTCAGGCGGCGGGCTATGGCTACACCTTC.

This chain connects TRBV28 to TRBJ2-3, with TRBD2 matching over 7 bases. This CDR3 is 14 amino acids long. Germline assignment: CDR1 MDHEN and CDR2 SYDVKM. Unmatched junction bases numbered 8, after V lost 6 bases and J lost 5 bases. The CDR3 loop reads CASSPRGSGDTQYF. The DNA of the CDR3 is TGTGCCAGCAGCCCGCGGGGGTCGGGAGATACGCAGTATTTT.